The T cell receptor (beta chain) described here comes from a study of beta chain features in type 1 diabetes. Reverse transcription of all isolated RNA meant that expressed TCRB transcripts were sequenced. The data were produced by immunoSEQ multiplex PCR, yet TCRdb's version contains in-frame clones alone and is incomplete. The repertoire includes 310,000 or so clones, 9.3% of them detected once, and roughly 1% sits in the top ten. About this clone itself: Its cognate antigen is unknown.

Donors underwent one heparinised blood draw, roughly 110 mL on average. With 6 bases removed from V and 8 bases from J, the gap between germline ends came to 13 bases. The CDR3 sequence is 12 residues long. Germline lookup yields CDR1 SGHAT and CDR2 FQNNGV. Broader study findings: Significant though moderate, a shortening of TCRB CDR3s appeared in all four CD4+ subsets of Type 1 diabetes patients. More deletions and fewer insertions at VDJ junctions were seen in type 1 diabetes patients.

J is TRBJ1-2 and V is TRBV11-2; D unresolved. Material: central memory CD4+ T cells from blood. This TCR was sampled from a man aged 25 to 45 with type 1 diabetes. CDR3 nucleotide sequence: TGTGCCAGCAGTTCTGATGTCGGCGGCTACACCTTC. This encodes CASSSDVGGYTF.